The T cell receptor beta chain described here comes from a study of T cells after posttransplantation cyclophosphamide (dated by TCRdb to about 2016). About the full investigation: Using TRB sequencing, the study followed how the T cell repertoire reconstituted after myeloablative bone marrow transplantation in which posttransplantation cyclophosphamide served as GVHD prophylaxis. Samples from a few dozen PTCy-treated patients and fewer than 20 related bone marrow donors of those patients were subjected to antigen receptor sequencing. TRB sequencing was also done on up to about 3 additional blood samples from 2 to 5.2 years after transplant in 3 patients, and on pretransplant blood from 4 patients. Public TRB sequences were searched against a database of over 3,600 sequences associated with responses to pathogens, tumor antigens, self-antigens and alloantigens. Blood from all 30 or so PTCy patients with 1-year posttransplant specimens was subjected to TRB sequencing. Because TRA and TRB clonality correlated tightly in 10 or so samples, later TCR analyses were limited to TRB. Overall results and qualifications from the work: Across roughly 40 patients, recipient CMV seropositivity and CMV reactivation were highly associated with TRB clonality; PTCy diversity was similar to CNI/methotrexate controls. The TRB repertoires of T cells infiltrating skin or GI tract showed only limited overlap with the TRB repertoires of T cells in blood. Donor-recipient similarity was low at 1-2 months but rose over the first year, and later blood repertoires were often dominated by donor CD8+ memory clones.

TRB sequencing used genomic DNA with the immunoSEQ assay at survey resolution or the hsTCRB kit. In the original analysis: The immunoSEQ software was used for initial read processing, and the LymphoSeq R package was used for repertoire analyses. For each TRB dataset, clonality was calculated as 1 minus normalized Shannon entropy, and the Gini coefficient was computed as well. To infer phenotypes in unsorted samples, TRB sequences from sorted subsets of the recipient or donor were mapped onto the unsorted samples of the same recipient. TCRdb limited this immuneACCESS table to in-frame rearrangements with V and J called. A share of clones is missing; checked studies link under half to unresolved V genes, and the rest is unexplained. That table supplies the V and J calls and clone size; D and trimming were determined from the DNA. Present in this sample are 1,500 to 2,000 clones, over 55% of which were seen just once. Roughly 36% of the sample rests with the top ten.

Comment on this clone: There is no known antigen for this receptor. Base quality data are lacking; no much larger clone is found one base away.

V is shortened by 1 base, J by 6 bases, and the region joining them spans 10 bases. According to the germline V gene, CDR1 reads SGHRS and CDR2 reads YFSETQ. The CDR3 has 13 amino acids, counting the end cysteine and phenylalanine. Only the CDR3 DNA is retained, 39 bases long and in frame from the first base. Sample treatment or condition, as interpreted from the label and publication: high-dose cyclophosphamide on days +3 and +4 as single-agent GVHD prophylaxis. PTCy patients received busulfan and fludarabine conditioning, a related or unrelated marrow graft, and cyclophosphamide on days +3 and +4. The PTCy-treated patients were enrolled in a prospective multi-institutional clinical trial. Mononuclear cells from peripheral blood and bone marrow were separated by Ficoll-Hypaque density centrifugation and then cryopreserved. FACS on a FACSAria II was used to sort CD4+ and CD8+ T cells, including the naive and memory subsets.

This specimen consisted of CD8+ T cells sorted from PBMCs, obtained after allogeneic stem cell transplant with posttransplant cyclophosphamide. This clonotype was obtained from a male patient younger than 45 who received an allogeneic stem cell transplant from a related donor, was CMV-positive, and had acute GVHD only. Post transplant, some T cells may arise from the graft donor. The receptor chain draws on TRBV5-1 and TRBJ1-2; the D segment could be TRBD1, given 6 matching bases. The nucleotide sequence reads as follows: TGCGCCAGCAGCTTGTATCCAGGGGATGGCTACACCTTC. Its protein reads: CASSLYPGDGYTF.